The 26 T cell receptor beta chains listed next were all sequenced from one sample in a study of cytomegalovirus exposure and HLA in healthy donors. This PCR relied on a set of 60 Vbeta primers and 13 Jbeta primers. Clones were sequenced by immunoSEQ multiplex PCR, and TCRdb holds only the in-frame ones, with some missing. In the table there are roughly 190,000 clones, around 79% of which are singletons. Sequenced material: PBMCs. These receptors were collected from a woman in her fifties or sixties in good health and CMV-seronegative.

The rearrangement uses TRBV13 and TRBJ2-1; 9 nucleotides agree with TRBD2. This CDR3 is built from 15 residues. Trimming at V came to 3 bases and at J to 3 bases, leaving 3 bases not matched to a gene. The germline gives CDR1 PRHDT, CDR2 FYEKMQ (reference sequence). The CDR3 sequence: CASSLGLADYNEQFF. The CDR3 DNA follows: TGTGCCAGCAGCTTGGGACTAGCTGACTACAATGAGCAGTTCTTC.

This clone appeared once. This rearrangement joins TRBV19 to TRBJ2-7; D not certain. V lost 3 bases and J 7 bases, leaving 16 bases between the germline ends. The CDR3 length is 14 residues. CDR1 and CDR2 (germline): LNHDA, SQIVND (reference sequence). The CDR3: CASSMETAVGEQYF. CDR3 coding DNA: TGTGCCAGTAGTATGGAGACCGCGGTTGGGGAGCAGTACTTC.

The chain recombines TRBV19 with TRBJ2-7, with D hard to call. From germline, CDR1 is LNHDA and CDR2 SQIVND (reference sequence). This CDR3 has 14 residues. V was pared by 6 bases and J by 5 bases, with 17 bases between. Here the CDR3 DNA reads TGTGCCAGTAGCGACCGACTCCTACGACACGAGCAGTACTTC. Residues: CASSDRLLRHEQYF.

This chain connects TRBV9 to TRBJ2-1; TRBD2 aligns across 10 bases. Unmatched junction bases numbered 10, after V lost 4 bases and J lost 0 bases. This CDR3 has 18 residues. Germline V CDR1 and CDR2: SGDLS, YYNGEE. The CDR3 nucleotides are TGTGCCAGCAGCCCTTCCGGGACTAGCGCGAGCTCCTACAATGAGCAGTTCTTC. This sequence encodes CASSPSGTSASSYNEQFF.

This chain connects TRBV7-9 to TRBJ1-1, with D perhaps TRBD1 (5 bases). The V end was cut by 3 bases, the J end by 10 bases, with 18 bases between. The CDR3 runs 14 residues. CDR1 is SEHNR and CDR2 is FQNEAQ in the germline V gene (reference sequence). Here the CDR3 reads CASSFGQGGTGAFF. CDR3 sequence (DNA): TGTGCCAGCAGCTTTGGGCAGGGAGGTACGGGAGCTTTCTTT.

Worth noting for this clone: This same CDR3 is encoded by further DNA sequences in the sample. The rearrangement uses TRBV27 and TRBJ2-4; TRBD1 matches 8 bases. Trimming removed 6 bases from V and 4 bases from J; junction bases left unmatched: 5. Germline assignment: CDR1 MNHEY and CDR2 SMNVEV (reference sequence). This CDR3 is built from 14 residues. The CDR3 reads CASSRTGFKNIQYF. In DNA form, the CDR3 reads TGTGCCAGCAGCCGGACAGGGTTTAAAAACATTCAGTACTTC.

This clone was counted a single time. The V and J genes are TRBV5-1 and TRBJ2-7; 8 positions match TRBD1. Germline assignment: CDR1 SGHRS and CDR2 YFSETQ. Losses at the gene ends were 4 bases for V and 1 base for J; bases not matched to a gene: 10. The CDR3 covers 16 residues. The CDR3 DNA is TGCGCCAGCAGCCCGGCGGGCCGACAGGGGTCCTACGAGCAGTACTTC. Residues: CASSPAGRQGSYEQYF.

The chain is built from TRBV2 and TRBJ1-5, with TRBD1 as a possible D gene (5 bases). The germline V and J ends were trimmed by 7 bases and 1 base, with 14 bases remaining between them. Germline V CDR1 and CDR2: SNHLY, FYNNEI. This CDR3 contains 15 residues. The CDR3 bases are TGTGCCAGCAAGCAGGGATTGGGCAGCAATCAGCCCCAGCATTTT. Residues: CASKQGLGSNQPQHF.

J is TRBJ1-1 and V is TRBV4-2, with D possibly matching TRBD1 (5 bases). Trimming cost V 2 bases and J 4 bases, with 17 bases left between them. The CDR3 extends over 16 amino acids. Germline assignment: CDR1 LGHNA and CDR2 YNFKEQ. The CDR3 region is CASSQRGGAGGTEAFF. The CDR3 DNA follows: TGTGCCAGCAGCCAAAGGGGTGGGGCGGGGGGCACTGAAGCTTTCTTT.

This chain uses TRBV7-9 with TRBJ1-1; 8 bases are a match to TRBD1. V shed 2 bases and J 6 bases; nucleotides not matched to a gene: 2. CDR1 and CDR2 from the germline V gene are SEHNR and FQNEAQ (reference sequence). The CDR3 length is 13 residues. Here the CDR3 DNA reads TGTGCCAGCAGCTTACAGGGGGCTGCTGAAGCTTTCTTT. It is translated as CASSLQGAAEAFF.

Written as DNA, the CDR3 is TGTGCCAGCAGTGAAAGGACAGGCTATGGCTACACCTTC. Translated, it gives CASSERTGYGYTF. This chain joins TRBV6-1 and TRBJ1-2; TRBD1 matches at 7 bases. V was clipped by 2 bases and J by 4 bases; unmatched bases: 1. The length of the CDR3 is 13 residues. Germline loops: CDR1 MNHNS, CDR2 SASEGT.

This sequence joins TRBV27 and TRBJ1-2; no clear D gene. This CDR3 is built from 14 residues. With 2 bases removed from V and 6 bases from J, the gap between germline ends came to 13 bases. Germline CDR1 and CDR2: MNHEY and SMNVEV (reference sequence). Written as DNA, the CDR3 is TGTGCCAGCAGTTTAACACGGCCTCAGGATGGCTACACCTTC. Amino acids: CASSLTRPQDGYTF.

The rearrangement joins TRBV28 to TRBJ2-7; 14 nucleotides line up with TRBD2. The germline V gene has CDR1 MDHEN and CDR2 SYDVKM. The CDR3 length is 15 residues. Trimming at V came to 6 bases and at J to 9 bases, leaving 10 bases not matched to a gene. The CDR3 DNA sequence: TGTGCCAGCAGCTCTCCGGGACTAGCGGGAGCTAGGCAGTACTTC. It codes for CASSSPGLAGARQYF.

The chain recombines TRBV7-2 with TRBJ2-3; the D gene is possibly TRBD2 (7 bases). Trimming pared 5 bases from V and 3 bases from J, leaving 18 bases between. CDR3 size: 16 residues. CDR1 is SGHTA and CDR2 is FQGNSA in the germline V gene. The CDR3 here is CASSARTGRETDTQYF. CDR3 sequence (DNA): TGTGCCAGCAGCGCACGAACAGGGAGGGAGACAGATACGCAGTATTTT.

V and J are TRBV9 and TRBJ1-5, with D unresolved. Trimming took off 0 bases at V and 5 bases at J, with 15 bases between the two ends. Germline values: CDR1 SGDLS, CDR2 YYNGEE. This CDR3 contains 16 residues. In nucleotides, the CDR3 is TGTGCCAGCAGCGTAGCTACGGGAGACGGGTATCAGCCCCAGCATTTT. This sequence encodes CASSVATGDGYQPQHF.

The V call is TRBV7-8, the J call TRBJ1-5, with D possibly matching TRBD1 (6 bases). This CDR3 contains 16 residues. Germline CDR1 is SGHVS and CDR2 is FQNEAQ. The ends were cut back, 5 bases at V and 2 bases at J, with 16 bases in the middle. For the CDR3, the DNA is TGTGCCAGCAGCGCCGGGGGGCTCCGGCGCAATCAGCCCCAGCATTTT. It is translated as CASSAGGLRRNQPQHF.

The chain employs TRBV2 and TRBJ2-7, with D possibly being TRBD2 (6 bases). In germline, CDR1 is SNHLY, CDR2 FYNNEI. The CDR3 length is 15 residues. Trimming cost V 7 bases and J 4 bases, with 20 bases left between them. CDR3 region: CASTPPGREGYEQYF. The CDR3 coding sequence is TGTGCCAGCACCCCGCCGGGGCGGGAAGGGTACGAGCAGTACTTC.

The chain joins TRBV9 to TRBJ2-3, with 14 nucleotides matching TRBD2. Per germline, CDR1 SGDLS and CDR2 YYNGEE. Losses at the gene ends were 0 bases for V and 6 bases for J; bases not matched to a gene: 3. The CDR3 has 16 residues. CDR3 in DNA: TGTGCCAGCAGCGTAGGGACTAGCGGGAGGCGGGATACGCAGTATTTT. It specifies CASSVGTSGRRDTQYF.

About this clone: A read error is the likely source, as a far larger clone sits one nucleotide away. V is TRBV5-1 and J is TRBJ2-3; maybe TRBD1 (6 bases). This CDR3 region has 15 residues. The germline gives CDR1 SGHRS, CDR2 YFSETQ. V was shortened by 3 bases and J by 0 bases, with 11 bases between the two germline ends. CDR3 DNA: TGCGCCAGCAGCTCGGACAGCGCTAGCACAGATACGCAGTATTTT. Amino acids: CASSSDSASTDTQYF.

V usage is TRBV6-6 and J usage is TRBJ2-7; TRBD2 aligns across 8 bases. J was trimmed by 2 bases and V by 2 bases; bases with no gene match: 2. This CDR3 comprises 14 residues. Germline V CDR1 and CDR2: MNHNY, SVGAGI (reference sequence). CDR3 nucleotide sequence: TGTGCCAGCAGTTACCGGGGGGGGACCTACGAGCAGTACTTC. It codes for CASSYRGGTYEQYF.

CDR3 residues: CASSQGRGQGAKAGAFF. CDR3 coding DNA: TGCGCCAGCAGCCAAGGTCGTGGACAGGGGGCGAAGGCTGGAGCTTTCTTT. The gene calls are TRBV4-3 and TRBJ1-1, with 11 bases lining up with TRBD1. Trimming cost V 1 base and J 10 bases; bases outside gene matches: 14. Germline CDR1 LGHNA, CDR2 YSLEER. There are 17 residues in the CDR3.

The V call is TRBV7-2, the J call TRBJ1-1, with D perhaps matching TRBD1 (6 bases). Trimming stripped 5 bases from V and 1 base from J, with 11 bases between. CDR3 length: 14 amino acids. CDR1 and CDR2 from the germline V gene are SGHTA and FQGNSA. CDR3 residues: CASSGQTGNTEAFF. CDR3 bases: TGTGCCAGCAGCGGACAGACTGGGAACACTGAAGCTTTCTTT.

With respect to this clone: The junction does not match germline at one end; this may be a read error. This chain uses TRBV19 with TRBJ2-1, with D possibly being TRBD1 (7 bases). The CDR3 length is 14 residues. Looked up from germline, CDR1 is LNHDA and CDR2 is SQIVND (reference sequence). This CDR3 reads CANSIGQGGNEQFF. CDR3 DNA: TGTGCCAATAGTATAGGCCAGGGGGGAAATGAGCAGTTCTTC.

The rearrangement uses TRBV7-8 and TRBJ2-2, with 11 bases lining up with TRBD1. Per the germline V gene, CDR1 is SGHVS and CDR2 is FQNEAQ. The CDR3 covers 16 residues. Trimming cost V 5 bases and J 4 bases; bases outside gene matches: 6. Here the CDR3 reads CASSRQGQGVTGELFF. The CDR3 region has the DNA TGTGCCAGCAGCCGCCAGGGACAGGGGGTCACCGGGGAGCTGTTTTTT.

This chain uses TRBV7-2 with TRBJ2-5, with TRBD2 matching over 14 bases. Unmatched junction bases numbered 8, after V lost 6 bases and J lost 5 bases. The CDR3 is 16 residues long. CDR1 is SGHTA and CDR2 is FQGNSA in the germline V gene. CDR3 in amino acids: CASSSGLAGGRETQYF. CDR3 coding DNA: TGTGCCAGCAGTTCCGGACTAGCGGGGGGCCGGGAGACCCAGTACTTC.

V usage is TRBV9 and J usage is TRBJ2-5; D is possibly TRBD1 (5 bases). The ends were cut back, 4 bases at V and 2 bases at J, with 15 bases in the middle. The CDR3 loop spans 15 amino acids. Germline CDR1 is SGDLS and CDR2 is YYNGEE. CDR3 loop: CASSQHWTLQETQYF. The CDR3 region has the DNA TGTGCCAGCAGCCAACACTGGACACTACAAGAGACCCAGTACTTC.